One T cell receptor beta chain is described in this entry. Antigen: not known. V dropped 2 bases and J dropped 7 bases, with 9 bases sitting between them. The CDR3 loop spans 13 amino acids. Germline V gene lookup returns CDR1 SGHTA and CDR2 FQGNSA. The data derive from a study of cytomegalovirus exposure and HLA in healthy donors. Study-level points and caveats: Being productive about 90% or about 30% of the time was typical of most TCR beta V segments in an earlier analysis. CMV serostatus alone was available as immune exposure information.

Primers included in the PCR were 60 Vbeta and 13 Jbeta primers. Generated by immunoSEQ multiplex PCR, the TCRdb table keeps only in-frame clones and is missing some. The table records 200,000 to 250,000 clones, roughly 80% of them present only once. The sample comprised PBMCs. The TCR originated in a male donor in good health and CMV-seronegative. This rearrangement joins TRBV7-2 to TRBJ1-5, with D unresolved. The CDR3 here is CASSLSRGQPQHF. CDR3 sequence (DNA): TGTGCCAGCAGCTTATCCCGCGGACAGCCCCAGCATTTT.